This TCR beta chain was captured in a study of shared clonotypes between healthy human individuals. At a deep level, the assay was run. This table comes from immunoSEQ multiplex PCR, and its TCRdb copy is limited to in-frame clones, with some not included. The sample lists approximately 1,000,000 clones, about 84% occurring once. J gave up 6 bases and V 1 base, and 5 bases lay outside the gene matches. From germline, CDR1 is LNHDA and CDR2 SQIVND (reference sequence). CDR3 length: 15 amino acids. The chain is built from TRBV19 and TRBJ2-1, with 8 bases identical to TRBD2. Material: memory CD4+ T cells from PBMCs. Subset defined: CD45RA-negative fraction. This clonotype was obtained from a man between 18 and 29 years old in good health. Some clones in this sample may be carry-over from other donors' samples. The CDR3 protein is CASSIGLARVNEQFF. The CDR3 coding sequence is TGTGCCAGTAGTATAGGACTAGCGAGGGTCAATGAGCAGTTCTTC.